A selection of T cell receptor beta chains follows, all from one sample in a study of cytomegalovirus exposure and HLA in healthy donors. The protocol was immunoSEQ multiplex PCR, while the TCRdb copy is restricted to in-frame clones and leaves out a portion. Among about 130,000 clones listed, about two thirds were seen once. Sequencing was carried out using PBMCs. All receptors come from a man aged 40-55 years in good health and CMV-seropositive. CDR3s include the opening cysteine and the closing phenylalanine or tryptophan. Each record gives: D gene, clone size, V gene, J gene, CDR3 length, CDR3 DNA, CDR3 protein. D genes are given only for firm matches. Not every row has a clone size; where given, it reads once, few, many or a size class.

>TRBD2|once|TRBV5-5|TRBJ2-3|20
TGTGCCAGCAGCTCCTGGACCCCTAGCGGGGGGGCTAATTCGGTAGATACGCAGTATTTT
CASSSWTPSGGANSVDTQYF
>TRBD1|-|TRBV28|TRBJ1-3|16
TGTGCCAGCATCCGTTCGACAGGGCACTCTGGAAACACCATATATTTT
CASIRSTGHSGNTIYF
>TRBD1|few|TRBV9|TRBJ1-4|15
TGTGCCAGCAGCCCTACCCCGGGGACAGACGAAAAACTGTTTTTT
CASSPTPGTDEKLFF
>TRBD1|-|TRBV5-1|TRBJ1-3|16
TGCGCCAGCAGCCTAGGACAGGCCGTTCCTGGAAACACCATATATTTT
CASSLGQAVPGNTIYF
>TRBD1|once|TRBV5-1|TRBJ1-6|19
TGCGCCAGCAGCTTGGCCCAGGGGGCCCGATCCTCCTATAATTCACCCCTCCACTTT
CASSLAQGARSSYNSPLHF
>-|-|TRBV19|TRBJ1-5|15
TGTGCCAGTAGTATCGAGGGCTTCGGCAATCAGCCCCAGCATTTT
CASSIEGFGNQPQHF
>-|-|TRBV5-1|TRBJ1-1|13
TGCGCCAGCAGCTTGATGGGGCAGATTGAAGCTTTCTTT
CASSLMGQIEAFF
>-|-|TRBV7-6|TRBJ2-5|18
TGTGCCAGCAGCTTAGGGGGCCGGGGGGCGTCAGGCCAAGAGACCCAGTACTTC
CASSLGGRGASGQETQYF
>-|few|TRBV5-4|TRBJ2-2|15
TGTGCCAGCAGTTTAGCGGTACAAAATACCGGGGAGCTGTTTTTT
CASSLAVQNTGELFF
>TRBD2|few|TRBV2|TRBJ2-7|14
TGTGCCAGCACCCTTTTGAAAGGGACTACCGAGCAGTACTTC
CASTLLKGTTEQYF
>TRBD1|-|TRBV7-6|TRBJ2-7|15
TGTGCCAGCAGCTTAGGAACAGGGGGTCTCAACGAGCAGTACTTC
CASSLGTGGLNEQYF
>-|-|TRBV5-8|TRBJ1-5|11
TGTGCCAGCAGCTTAATTTCCGCCCAGCATTTT
CASSLISAQHF
>-|-|TRBV7-6|TRBJ2-1|15
TGTGCCAGCAGCTTAGGACAGCTCAAAAACAATGAGCAGTTCTTC
CASSLGQLKNNEQFF
>-|once|TRBV15|TRBJ2-5|13
TGTGCCACCAGCAGAGAAGGGGTAGAGACCCAGTACTTC
CATSREGVETQYF
>-|once|TRBV13|TRBJ2-1|12
TGTGCCAGCAGCTATCGAGGGAATGAGCAGTTCTTC
CASSYRGNEQFF
>TRBD2|-|TRBV9|TRBJ2-1|20
TGTGCCAGCAGCACCCAGAGACCCGGGACTAGCGGGGGCAGGAACAATGAGCAGTTCTTC
CASSTQRPGTSGGRNNEQFF
>TRBD1|-|TRBV4-1|TRBJ1-5|15
TGCGCCAGCAGCCAGACAGGGGACGACAATCAGCCCCAGCATTTT
CASSQTGDDNQPQHF
>TRBD2|-|TRBV5-1|TRBJ2-1|14
TGCGCCAGCAGCTTTTCCGCGGGAGGAAATGAGCAGTTCTTC
CASSFSAGGNEQFF
>-|-|TRBV2|TRBJ2-3|13
TGTGCCAGTGCAGGATTTCAAAGGGATACGCAGTATTTT
CASAGFQRDTQYF
>-|-|TRBV13|TRBJ2-7|18
TGTGCCAGCAGCTTAGTGTATAGGACAAATTCGATCTCCTACGAGCAGTACTTC
CASSLVYRTNSISYEQYF
>TRBD1|-|TRBV7-2|TRBJ2-2|15
TGTGCCAGCAGCATGACAGGGGGTAACACCGGGGAGCTGTTTTTT
CASSMTGGNTGELFF
>-|-|TRBV28|TRBJ2-5|14
TGTGCCACTCAGGGTATACAGAGCGTGAGAACCCAGTACTTC
CATQGIQSVRTQYF
>-|few|TRBV5-1|TRBJ1-2|15
TGCGCCAGCAGCCCGGGGGGTAACGGGATTTACGCCTACACCTTC
CASSPGGNGIYAYTF
>-|-|TRBV10-2|TRBJ2-6|15
TGCGCCTCGGGGAACGGCCGCTCTGGGGCCAACGTCCTGACTTTC
CASGNGRSGANVLTF
>-|-|TRBV11-1|TRBJ1-4|15
TGTGCCAGCAGCCCCGGTTTCGGGGAGAACGAAAAACTGTTTTTT
CASSPGFGENEKLFF
>-|few|TRBV6-1|TRBJ1-1|14
TGTGCCAGCAGTGCGGGGGGCACCAACACTGAAGCTTTCTTT
CASSAGGTNTEAFF
>-|-|TRBV29-1|TRBJ1-1|12
TGCAGCGCTGGGATGGGGCTCACTGAAGCTTTCTTT
CSAGMGLTEAFF
>-|-|TRBV5-1|TRBJ2-5|15
TGCGCCAGCAGCTGGACCCCCGGCGGGGTAGAGACCCAGTACTTC
CASSWTPGGVETQYF
>-|-|TRBV30|TRBJ2-7|15
TGTGCCTGGAGCCCTATCGACTTGAGCTCCTACGAGCAGTACTTC
CAWSPIDLSSYEQYF
>-|once|TRBV7-2|TRBJ1-3|16
TGTGCCAGCAGCTTACTAGGGGGTGGCTCTGGAAACACCATATATTTT
CASSLLGGGSGNTIYF
>-|once|TRBV5-6|TRBJ2-6|16
TGTGCCAGCAGCTTAATTGAGAACTCTGGGGCCAACGTCCTGACTTTC
CASSLIENSGANVLTF
>TRBD2|few|TRBV28|TRBJ2-1|18
TGTGCCAGCAGTGATCTCACAGGGAATAGACTAGCGGGTGGGGGGCAGTTCTTC
CASSDLTGNRLAGGGQFF
>TRBD1|-|TRBV7-9|TRBJ2-5|15
TGTGCCAGCAGCTTAGGGGACAGGGAGGGAGAGACCCAGTACTTC
CASSLGDREGETQYF
>TRBD1|-|TRBV27|TRBJ2-2|16
TGTGCCAGCAGTTGGACCGGACAGGTCGGGACCGGGGAGCTGTTTTTT
CASSWTGQVGTGELFF
>-|-|TRBV7-8|TRBJ1-1|13
TGTGCCAGCAGCCCACAAATGAACACTGAAGCTTTCTTT
CASSPQMNTEAFF
>TRBD1|many|TRBV7-9|TRBJ2-7|16
TGTGCCAGCAGCTTGGCCGGACAGGGGCTTCCCCACGAGCAGTACTTC
CASSLAGQGLPHEQYF
>TRBD1|-|TRBV5-1|TRBJ2-5|14
TGCGCCAGCAGCTCGACAGGGCCCCAAGAGACCCAGTACTTC
CASSSTGPQETQYF
>TRBD2|-|TRBV4-1|TRBJ2-7|16
TGCGCCAGCAGCCAACCCGGGACTAGCGGCTCCTACGAGCAGTACTTC
CASSQPGTSGSYEQYF
>-|-|TRBV28|TRBJ1-2|14
TGTGCCAGCAGTTTAAACGCTCGGGACTATGGCTACACCTTC
CASSLNARDYGYTF
>-|-|TRBV2|TRBJ2-1|12
TGTGCCAGCAGTCACAGGGACAATGAGCAGTTCTTC
CASSHRDNEQFF
>-|-|TRBV27|TRBJ2-7|13
TGTGCCAGCAGGTTAACACAGGGCTACGAGCAGTACTTC
CASRLTQGYEQYF
>-|-|TRBV2|TRBJ1-3|16
TGTGCCAGCAGTCCCGGGTGGGGGGTTCTCGGAAACACCATATATTTT
CASSPGWGVLGNTIYF